The rows below give T cell receptor beta chains drawn from one sample of a study of T cells in localized non-small cell lung cancer. The table came from immunoSEQ multiplex PCR; TCRdb's copy has only in-frame clones and leaves some out. The sample has approximately 4,500 clones; around 30% are singletons. The material was lung tumor tissue, obtained before any cancer treatment. The receptors derive from a male donor older than 55 with stage I lung adenocarcinoma. Each CDR3 is given with its conserved first and last residue. The D gene is left open where the match is weak. Clone size is given for some rows only: seen once, a few or many times, or a class if the clone is expanded.

clone_size | d_call | j_call | v_call | cdr3_nt | cdr3_aa
- | TRBD1 | TRBJ2-7 | TRBV18 | TGTGCCAGCTCAAGAGGACAGGCCAGCTCCTACGAGCAGTACTTC | CASSRGQASSYEQYF
few | TRBD1 | TRBJ1-2 | TRBV11-3 | TGTGCCAGCAGCTACTCACAGGGGTCCCTTAACTATGGCTACACCTTC | CASSYSQGSLNYGYTF
- | TRBD1 | TRBJ1-1 | TRBV10-1 | TGCGCCAGCAGTTATCTCCGGGACAGGGGCCCCACTGAAGCTTTCTTT | CASSYLRDRGPTEAFF
- | TRBD1 | TRBJ2-7 | TRBV11-3 | TGTGCCAGCAGCACCATTAGAGGGGTGACAGGGAAAGGCTACGAGCAGTACTTC | CASSTIRGVTGKGYEQYF
- | TRBD1 | TRBJ1-2 | TRBV19 | TGTGCCAGTAGTCCCCTGACAGGGAGAGGTGCGAACTATGGCTACACCTTC | CASSPLTGRGANYGYTF
- | - | TRBJ1-2 | TRBV6-8 | TGTGCCAGCAGTTTCTCGGGGAGTTATGGCTACACCTTC | CASSFSGSYGYTF
- | TRBD2 | TRBJ2-1 | TRBV10-2 | TGCGCCAGCAGTGAGTCGGCGGGGGGCCGGAGAAATGAGCAGTTCTTC | CASSESAGGRRNEQFF
once | TRBD1 | TRBJ1-4 | TRBV2 | TGTGCCAGCTGCTTTGGGACAGGAGAAAAACTGTTTTTT | CASCFGTGEKLFF
medium-sized | - | TRBJ2-2 | TRBV11-3 | TGTGCCAGCAGCTTACTTGTGTCTGCCGGGGGGGAGCTGTTTTTT | CASSLLVSAGGELFF
few | - | TRBJ2-3 | TRBV1 | TGCGCCAGCAGCCAAGAACTAGCGGGGGTCACAGATACGCAGTATTTT | CASSQELAGVTDTQYF
- | TRBD2 | TRBJ2-2 | TRBV9 | TGTGCCAGCAGCGAAGTGTCGGGGGGATCGACCGGGGAGCTGTTTTTT | CASSEVSGGSTGELFF
few | - | TRBJ2-2 | TRBV11-3 | TGTGCCAGCAGCTTGTACAGGGTGGGCACCGGGGAGCTGTTTTTT | CASSLYRVGTGELFF
- | - | TRBJ2-7 | TRBV30 | TGTGCCTGGAGTGTACGGGACACGTACGAGCAGTACTTC | CAWSVRDTYEQYF
- | - | TRBJ1-1 | TRBV28 | TGTGCCAGCAGGGGGACCTGGAACACTGAAGCTTTCTTT | CASRGTWNTEAFF
- | TRBD1 | TRBJ2-7 | TRBV28 | TGTGCCAGCAGTGGGCGCCGGGACAGGGCTCTATCCTACGAGCAGTACTTC | CASSGRRDRALSYEQYF
- | TRBD1 | TRBJ1-3 | TRBV11-3 | TGTGCCAGCAGCTTGGCCCCCGGGACAGGGGTGGCTGGAAACACCATATATTTT | CASSLAPGTGVAGNTIYF
- | TRBD1 | TRBJ1-2 | TRBV6-8 | TGTGCCAGCAGTTACTCGACTTCGGGACAGGGGCATGGCTACACCTTC | CASSYSTSGQGHGYTF
few | - | TRBJ1-1 | TRBV6-7 | TGTGCCAGCAGTTACTCGCGGCAGGGGAACCCTGAAGCTTTCTTT | CASSYSRQGNPEAFF
- | - | TRBJ1-6 | TRBV5-1 | TGCGCCAGCAGCAAAAGGGCCGGTACGGAGGGCTCACCCCTCCACTTT | CASSKRAGTEGSPLHF
- | - | TRBJ2-3 | TRBV1 | TGCGCCAGCAGCCAAGATCGCGTAGATACGCAGTATTTT | CASSQDRVDTQYF
- | TRBD2 | TRBJ2-1 | TRBV15 | TGTGCCACCAGCAGTGACGGGGGGACCTACAATGAGCAGTTCTTC | CATSSDGGTYNEQFF